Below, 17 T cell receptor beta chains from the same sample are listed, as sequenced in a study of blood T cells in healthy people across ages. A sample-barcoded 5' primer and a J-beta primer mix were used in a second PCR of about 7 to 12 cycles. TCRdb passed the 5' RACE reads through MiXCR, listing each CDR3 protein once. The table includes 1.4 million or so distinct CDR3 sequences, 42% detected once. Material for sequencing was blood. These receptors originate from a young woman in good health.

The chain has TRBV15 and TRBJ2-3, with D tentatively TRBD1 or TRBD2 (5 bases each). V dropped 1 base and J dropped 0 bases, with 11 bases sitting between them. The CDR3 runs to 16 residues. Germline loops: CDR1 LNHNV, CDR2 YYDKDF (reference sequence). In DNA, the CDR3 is TGTGCCACCAGCAGAGGGGACGGACCTAGCACAGATACGCAGTATTTT. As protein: CATSRGDGPSTDTQYF.

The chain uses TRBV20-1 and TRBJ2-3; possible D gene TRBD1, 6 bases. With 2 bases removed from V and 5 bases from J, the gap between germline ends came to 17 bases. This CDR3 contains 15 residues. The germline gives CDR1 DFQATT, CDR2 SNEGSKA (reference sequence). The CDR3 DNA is TGCAGTGCTAGACAAGACGTGGGGGCTGGAGATACGCAGTATTTT. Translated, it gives CSARQDVGAGDTQYF.

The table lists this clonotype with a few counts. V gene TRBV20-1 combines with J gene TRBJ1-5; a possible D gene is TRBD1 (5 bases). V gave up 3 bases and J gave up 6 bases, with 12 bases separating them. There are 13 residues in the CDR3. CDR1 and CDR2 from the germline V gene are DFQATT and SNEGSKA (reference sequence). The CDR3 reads CSARGGEVQPQHF. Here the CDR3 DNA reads TGCAGTGCTAGGGGGGGGGAGGTTCAGCCCCAGCATTTT.

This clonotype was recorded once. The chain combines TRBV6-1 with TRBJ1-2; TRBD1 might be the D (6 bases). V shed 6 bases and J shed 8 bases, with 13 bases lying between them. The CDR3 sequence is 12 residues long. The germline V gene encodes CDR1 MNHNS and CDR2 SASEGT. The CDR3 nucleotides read TGTGCCAGCAGGTATCAGGGGAGAGGCTACACCTTC. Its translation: CASRYQGRGYTF.

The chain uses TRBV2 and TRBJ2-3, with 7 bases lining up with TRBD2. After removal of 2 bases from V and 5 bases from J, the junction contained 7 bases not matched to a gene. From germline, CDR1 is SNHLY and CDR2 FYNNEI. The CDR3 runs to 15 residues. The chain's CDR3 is CASSERASGVDTQYF. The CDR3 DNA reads TGTGCCAGCAGTGAAAGGGCTAGCGGTGTAGATACGCAGTATTTT.

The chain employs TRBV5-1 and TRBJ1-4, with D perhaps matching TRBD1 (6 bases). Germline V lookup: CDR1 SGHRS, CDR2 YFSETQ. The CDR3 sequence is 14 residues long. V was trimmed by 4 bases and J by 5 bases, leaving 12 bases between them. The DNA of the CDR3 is TGCGCCAGCAGCAGGGACAAACGAAATGAAAAACTGTTTTTT. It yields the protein CASSRDKRNEKLFF.

The CDR3 DNA follows: TGTGCCAGCAGCTTAGCGTCAGGGAAAAGCAATCAGCCCCAGCATTTT. Translated: CASSLASGKSNQPQHF. V is TRBV7-2 and J is TRBJ1-5; D is possibly TRBD1 (5 bases). The CDR3 is 16 amino acids. Per germline, CDR1 SGHTA and CDR2 FQGNSA. The V and J ends lost 0 bases and 1 base respectively, with 10 bases between them.

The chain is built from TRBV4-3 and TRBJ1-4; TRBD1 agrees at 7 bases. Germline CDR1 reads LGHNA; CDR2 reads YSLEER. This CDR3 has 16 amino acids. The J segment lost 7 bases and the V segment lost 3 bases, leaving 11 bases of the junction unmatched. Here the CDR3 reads CASSQGTEAGSEKLFF. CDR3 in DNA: TGCGCCAGCAGCCAGGGGACAGAGGCGGGGAGTGAAAAACTGTTTTTT.

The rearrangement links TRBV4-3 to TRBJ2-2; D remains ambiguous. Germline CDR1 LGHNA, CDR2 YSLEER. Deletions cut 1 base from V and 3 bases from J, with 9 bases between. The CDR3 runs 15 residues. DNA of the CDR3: TGCGCCAGCAGCCAAGTCTGGACCTACACCGGGGAGCTGTTTTTT. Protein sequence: CASSQVWTYTGELFF.

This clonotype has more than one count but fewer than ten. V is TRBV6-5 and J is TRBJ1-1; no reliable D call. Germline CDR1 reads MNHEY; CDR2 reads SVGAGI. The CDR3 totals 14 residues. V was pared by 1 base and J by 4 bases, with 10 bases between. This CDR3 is CASSYCGPTTEAFF. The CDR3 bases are TGTGCCAGCAGTTACTGTGGCCCTACCACTGAAGCTTTCTTT.

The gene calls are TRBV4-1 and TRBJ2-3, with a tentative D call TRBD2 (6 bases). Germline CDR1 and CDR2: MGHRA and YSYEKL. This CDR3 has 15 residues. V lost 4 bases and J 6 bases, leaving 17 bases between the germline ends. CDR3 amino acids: CASSRNEGGGDTQYF. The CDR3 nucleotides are TGCGCCAGCAGCCGAAACGAGGGAGGCGGGGATACGCAGTATTTT.

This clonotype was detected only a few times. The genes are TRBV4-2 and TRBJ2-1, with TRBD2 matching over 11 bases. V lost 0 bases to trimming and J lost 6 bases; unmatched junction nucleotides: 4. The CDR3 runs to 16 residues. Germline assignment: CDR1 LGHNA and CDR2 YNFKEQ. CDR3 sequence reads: CASSQERLAGTNEQFF. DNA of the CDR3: TGTGCCAGCAGCCAAGAGAGACTAGCGGGGACCAATGAGCAGTTCTTC.

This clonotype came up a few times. The CDR3 sequence: CATSDPLLGPSGSYNEQFF. The CDR3 nucleotides read TGTGCCACCAGTGATCCCCTTCTCGGCCCTAGCGGGAGTTACAATGAGCAGTTCTTC. The gene calls are TRBV24-1 and TRBJ2-1; 10 positions agree with TRBD2. The CDR3 totals 19 residues. V lost 3 bases to trimming and J lost 4 bases; unmatched junction nucleotides: 14. CDR1 is KGHDR, CDR2 SFDVKD, per germline.

The CDR3, as DNA: TGTGCCAGCATTCGTTCTTTCATGAACACTGAAGCTTTCTTT. Encoded protein: CASIRSFMNTEAFF. The chain uses TRBV6-5 and TRBJ1-1; no clear D. Per the germline V gene, CDR1 is MNHEY and CDR2 is SVGAGI. Trimming pared 7 bases from V and 0 bases from J, leaving 12 bases between. The CDR3 runs 14 residues.

The CDR3 bases are TGCAGCGTGAGGACGGGCCCGATAGAGACCCAGTACTTC. Protein product: CSVRTGPIETQYF. V and J are TRBV29-1 and TRBJ2-5; D not certain. The CDR3 spans 13 residues. Germline assignment: CDR1 SQVTM and CDR2 ANQGSEA. The ends were cut back, 6 bases at V and 4 bases at J, with 15 bases in the middle. The full variable domain, rest sourced from reference TRBV29-1 and TRBJ2-5, is SAVISQKPSRDICQRGTSLTIQCQVDSQVTMMFWYRQQPGQSLTLIATANQGSEATYESGFVIDKFPISRPNLTFSTLTVSNMSPEDSSIYLCSVRTGPIETQYFGPGTRLLVL.

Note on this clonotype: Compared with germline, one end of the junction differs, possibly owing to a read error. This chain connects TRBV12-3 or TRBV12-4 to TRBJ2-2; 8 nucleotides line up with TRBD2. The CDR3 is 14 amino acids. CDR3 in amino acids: CASSLAGWGGELFF. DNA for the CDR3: TGTGCCAGCAGCTTAGCGGGATGGGGCGGGGAGCTGTTTTTT.

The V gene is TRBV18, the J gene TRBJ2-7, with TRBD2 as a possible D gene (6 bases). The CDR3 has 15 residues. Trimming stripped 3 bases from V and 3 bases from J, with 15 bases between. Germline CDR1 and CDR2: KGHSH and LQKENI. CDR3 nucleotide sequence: TGTGCCAGCTCACCCCAGGAGGGGAGCGTCTACGAGCAGTACTTC. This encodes CASSPQEGSVYEQYF. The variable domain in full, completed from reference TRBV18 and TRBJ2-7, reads NAGVMQNPRHLVRRRGQEARLRCSPMKGHSHVYWYRQLPEEGLKFMVYLQKENIIDESGMPKERFSAEFPKEGPSILRIQQVVRGDSAAYFCASSPQEGSVYEQYFGPGTRLTVT.